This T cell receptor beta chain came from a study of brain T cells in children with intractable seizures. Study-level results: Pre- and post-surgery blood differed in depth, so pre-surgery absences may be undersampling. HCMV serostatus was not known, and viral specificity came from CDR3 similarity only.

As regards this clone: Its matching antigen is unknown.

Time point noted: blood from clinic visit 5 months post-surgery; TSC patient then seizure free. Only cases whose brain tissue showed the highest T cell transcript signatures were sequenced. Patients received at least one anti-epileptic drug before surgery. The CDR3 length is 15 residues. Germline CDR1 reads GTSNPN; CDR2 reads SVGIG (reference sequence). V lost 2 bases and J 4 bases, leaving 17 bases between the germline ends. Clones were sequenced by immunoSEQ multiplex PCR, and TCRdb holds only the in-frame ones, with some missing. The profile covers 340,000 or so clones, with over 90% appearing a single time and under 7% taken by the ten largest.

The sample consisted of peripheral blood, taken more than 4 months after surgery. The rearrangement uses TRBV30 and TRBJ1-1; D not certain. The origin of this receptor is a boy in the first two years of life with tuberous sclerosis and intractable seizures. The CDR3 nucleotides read TGTGCCTGGAGTCCCCCCGACGGACGGTCCACTGAAGCTTTCTTT. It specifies CAWSPPDGRSTEAFF.